This T cell receptor beta chain was obtained from a study of cytomegalovirus exposure and HLA in healthy donors. Study-level points and caveats: Being productive about 87% or about 30% of the time was typical of most TCR beta V segments in an earlier analysis. In a later analysis, parvovirus B19, influenza, CMV and Epstein-Barr virus appeared linked to several top co-occurrence clusters.

Amplification used 60 Vbeta primers and 13 Jbeta primers. Clones were read by immunoSEQ multiplex PCR, and TCRdb kept only the in-frame ones, dropping some. The table shows about 18,000 clones, with less than 85% occurring only once. Points on this clone: Its specificity is not known.

This clonotype originated in a human donor in good health. The sequencing sample was made of PBMCs.

The CDR3, as DNA: TGCGCCAGCAGCCCGGGACAGGGACGTGAGCAGTACTTC. Protein sequence: CASSPGQGREQYF. This rearrangement joins TRBV5-1 to TRBJ2-7; 9 positions match TRBD1. This CDR3 is 13 amino acids long. J gave up 7 bases and V 4 bases, and 6 bases lay outside the gene matches. CDR1 is SGHRS and CDR2 is YFSETQ in the germline V gene.